This T cell receptor beta chain was captured by sequencing in a study of breast tumors, draining lymph nodes, adjacent tissues. General study findings and limits: Tumor TCR diversity was below lymph nodes but above nontumor tissue. Tumor T cell lymph node origin was a supported hypothesis, not proven.

This clonotype was observed at least ten times. What it binds is not known. Breast cancer patients provided tissue from their axillary draining lymph nodes. A single record per CDR3 protein comes from TCRdb applying MiXCR to the multiplex PCR reads. The sample carries fewer than 200,000 distinct CDR3 sequences, approximately 33% recorded once. Sample: axillary lymph node tissue. The source is a female donor with breast cancer. Some clones in this sample may be carry-over from other donors' samples.

CDR3 sequence reads: CASSLDAAYEQYF. As DNA, the CDR3 is TGTGCCAGCAGCTTAGACGCGGCTTACGAGCAGTACTTC. V and J are TRBV7-9 and TRBJ2-7; D gene ambiguous. The CDR3 runs to 13 residues. Germline V gene sequence: CDR1 SEHNR, CDR2 FQNEAQ (reference sequence). V was cut by 1 base and J by 4 bases, with 8 bases left in between.